This TCR beta chain stems from a study of T cell responses to AZD1222 COVID-19 vaccine. General study findings and limits: Per reports, nearly half of all spike-specific TCRs target regions that are unmutated in variants. Increased Spike-specific TCR breadth and depth were observed after two AZD1222 doses. It was only after the peak T cell response that any repertoires were sampled.

Remarks on this clone: Its cognate antigen is unknown.

Trimming shortened V by 6 bases and J by 0 bases, and 9 bases separated the two germline ends. Germline V lookup: CDR1 LNHDA, CDR2 SQIVND (reference sequence). This CDR3 comprises 15 residues. Method: immunoSEQ multiplex PCR; TCRdb's copy keeps in-frame clones and lacks some. The sample holds about 100,000 clones; approximately 91% are singletons and the top ten take 1.5% to 2%. V is TRBV19 and J is TRBJ1-6, with a possible D match to TRBD1 (6 bases). This sample comprised peripheral blood, obtained on day 0 of AZD1222 vaccination. The source of this sequence is an adult in good health. CDR3 region: CASRTGNSYNSPLHF. CDR3 in DNA: TGTGCCAGTAGAACAGGGAACTCCTATAATTCACCCCTCCACTTT.